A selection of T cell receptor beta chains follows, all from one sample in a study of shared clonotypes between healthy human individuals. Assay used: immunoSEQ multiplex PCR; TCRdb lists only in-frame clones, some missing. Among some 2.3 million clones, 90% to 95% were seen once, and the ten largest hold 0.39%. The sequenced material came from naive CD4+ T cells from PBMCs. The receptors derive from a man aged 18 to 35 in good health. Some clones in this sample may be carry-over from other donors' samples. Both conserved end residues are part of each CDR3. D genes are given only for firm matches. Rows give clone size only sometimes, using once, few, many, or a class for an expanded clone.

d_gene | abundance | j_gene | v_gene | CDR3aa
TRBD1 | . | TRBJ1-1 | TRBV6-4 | CASRFRGDTEAFF
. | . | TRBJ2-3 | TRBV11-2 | CASSLIMSGSTDTQYF
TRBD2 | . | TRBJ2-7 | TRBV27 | CASSHFRTSGRDEQYF
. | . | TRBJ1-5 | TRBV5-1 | CASSLEGDSNQPQHF
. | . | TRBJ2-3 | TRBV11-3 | CASSTGDSTDTQYF
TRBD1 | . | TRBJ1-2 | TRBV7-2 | CASSLEFGTAPGYTF
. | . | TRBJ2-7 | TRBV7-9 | CASSLGAGAEQYF
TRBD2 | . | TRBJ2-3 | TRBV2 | CASSLAGVSTDTQYF
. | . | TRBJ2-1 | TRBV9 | CASSLRGGTVTDNEQFF
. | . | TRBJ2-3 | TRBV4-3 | CASSQRDFTDTQYF
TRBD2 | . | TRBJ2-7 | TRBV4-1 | CASSHRIAGDSYEQYF
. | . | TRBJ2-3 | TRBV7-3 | CASSFSGPTDTQYF
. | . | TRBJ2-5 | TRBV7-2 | CASSPKRRLYQETQYF
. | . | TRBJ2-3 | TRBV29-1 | CSVGNLGTDTQYF
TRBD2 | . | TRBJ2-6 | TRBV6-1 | CASSKAGGPSGANVLTF
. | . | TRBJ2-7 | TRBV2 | CASSEGLPTSYEQYF
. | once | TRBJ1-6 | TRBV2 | CASSEQGSSPLHF
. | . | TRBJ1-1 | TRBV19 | CASSFQMNTEAFF
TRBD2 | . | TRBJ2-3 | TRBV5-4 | CASSSRLAGRTDTQYF
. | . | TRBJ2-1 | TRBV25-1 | CASSPAWGSGNEQFF
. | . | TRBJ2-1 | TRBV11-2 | CASTPRGAHSYNEQFF
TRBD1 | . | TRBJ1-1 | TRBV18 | CASSPLRGQGYSRSEAFF
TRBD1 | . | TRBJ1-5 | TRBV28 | CASSSPLGGQFSNQPQHF
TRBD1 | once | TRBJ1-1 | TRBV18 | CASSPGTDGNTEAFF
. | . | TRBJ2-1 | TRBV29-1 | CSVLGQFF
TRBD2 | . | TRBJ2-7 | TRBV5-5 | CASRGLSGSPYEQYF
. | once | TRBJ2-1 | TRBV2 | CASNSLGEQFF
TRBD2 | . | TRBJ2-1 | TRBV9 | CASSPTSGRGNEQFF
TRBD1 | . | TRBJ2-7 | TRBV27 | CASRGTGSHEQYF
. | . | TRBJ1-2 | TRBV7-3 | CASSRGPGGDYGYTF
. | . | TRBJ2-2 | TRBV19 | CASTRGIGELFF
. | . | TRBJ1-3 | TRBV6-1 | CASSGAEAPGNTIYF
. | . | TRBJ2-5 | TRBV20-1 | CSGFRQETQYF
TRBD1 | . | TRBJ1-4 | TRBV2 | CASRDRGWKLFF
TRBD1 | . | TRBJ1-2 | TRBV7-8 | CASSLEAFFPTGEPADYGYTF
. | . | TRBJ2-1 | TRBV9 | CASSGTSDRGQFF
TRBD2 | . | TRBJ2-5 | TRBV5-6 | CASSFFPAGEETQYF
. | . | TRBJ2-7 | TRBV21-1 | CASSKWWLTPPAGEQYF
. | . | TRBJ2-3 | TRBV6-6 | CASRETPISTDTQYF
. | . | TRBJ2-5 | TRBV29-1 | CSGRTAQETQYF
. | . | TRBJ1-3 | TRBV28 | CASIGGGAGNTIYF
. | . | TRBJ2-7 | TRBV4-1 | CASSPRAAGRAEQYF
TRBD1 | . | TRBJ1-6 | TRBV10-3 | CAIRGGTDDSPLHF
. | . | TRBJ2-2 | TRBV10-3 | CAIRRDTGELFF
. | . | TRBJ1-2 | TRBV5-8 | CASNPGRGNRGYTF
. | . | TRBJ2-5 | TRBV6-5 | CASRHKETQYF
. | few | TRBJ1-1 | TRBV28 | CASSSGAGPKAFF
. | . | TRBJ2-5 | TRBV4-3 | CASSVGLNGGGTQYF
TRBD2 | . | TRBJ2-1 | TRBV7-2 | CASSLVDRLAGYNEQFF
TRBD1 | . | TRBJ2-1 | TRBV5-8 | CASRPGQGPNNEQFF
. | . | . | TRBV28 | CASSHRSGVNYEQYF
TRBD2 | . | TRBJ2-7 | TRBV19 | CASSTRLLAGGRYEQYF
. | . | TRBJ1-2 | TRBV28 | CASSFRKSYGYTF